Following are 8 T cell receptor beta chains from one sample sequenced in a study of cytomegalovirus exposure and HLA in healthy donors (dated by TCRdb to 2015 to 2018). Receptor libraries were prepared by the immunoSEQ multiplex PCR assay. For the multiplex PCR, a mixture combining 60 forward primers for TCR Vbeta segments and 13 reverse primers for TCR Jbeta segments was used. The table comes from immuneACCESS by way of TCRdb, which keeps in-frame sequences with V and J called. Part of the clones is missing from these tables; in studies checked, under half for an unresolved V gene and the rest for unknown reasons. Within this sample are roughly 150,000 clones, with approximately 81% of them counted one time only. The ten largest clones represent 2% to 2.5% of the sample. Sequencing used PBMCs. The receptors stem from a woman between 18 and 29 years old in good health and CMV-seronegative.

The gene calls are TRBV7-6 and TRBJ2-1; 10 bases are shared with TRBD2. The V gene end was trimmed by 1 base and the J gene end by 8 bases; junction bases not matched to a gene: 8. Per the germline V gene, CDR1 is SGHVS and CDR2 is FNYEAQ. The CDR3 spans 16 residues. CDR3 residues: CASSLGSGGALYEQFF. The DNA for the CDR3 is TGTGCCAGCAGCTTAGGGAGCGGGGGGGCCTTATATGAGCAGTTCTTC.

The chain links TRBV10-3 to TRBJ2-1; TRBD1 is a possible D gene (6 bases). CDR1 and CDR2 (germline): ENHRY, SYGVKD. The CDR3 runs 12 residues. V was pared by 5 bases and J by 7 bases, with 9 bases between. The CDR3 bases are TGTGCCATCAGTTTAGGGACAAATGAGCAGTTCTTC. Its protein product is CAISLGTNEQFF.

DNA for the CDR3: TGTGCCAGCAGCGCCGGACAGCTCTATGGCTACACCTTC. This codes for CASSAGQLYGYTF. The chain employs TRBV28 and TRBJ1-2; weak D call: TRBD1 (6 bases). With 6 bases removed from V and 4 bases from J, the gap between germline ends came to 12 bases. Germline-derived CDR1 and CDR2 are MDHEN and SYDVKM. The CDR3 sequence is 13 residues long.

This clone was picked up a small number of times. This sequence joins TRBV5-1 and TRBJ2-5, with TRBD2 matching over 11 bases. V trimming: 3 bases; J trimming: 5 bases; junction bases outside the gene matches: 6. The CDR3 is 15 residues long. Germline V CDR1 and CDR2: SGHRS, YFSETQ. CDR3 sequence reads: CASSWTVAGGETQYF. The CDR3 nucleotides are TGCGCCAGCAGCTGGACCGTAGCGGGAGGGGAGACCCAGTACTTC.

In this sample, this clone turned up once. This rearrangement joins TRBV6-7 to TRBJ2-3; D is uncertain. TRBV6-7 is identified as an open reading frame with a role that is uncertain. This CDR3 spans 17 amino acids. V was trimmed by 6 bases and J by 0 bases, leaving 19 bases between them. Here the CDR3 DNA reads TGTGCCAGCAGCCGCCTCCTGGGCGCCCCTAGCACAGATACGCAGTATTTT. This encodes CASSRLLGAPSTDTQYF.

A few counts support this clone. The V and J genes are TRBV30 and TRBJ2-7; the D gene is possibly TRBD2 (6 bases). This CDR3 is built from 12 residues. Germline V CDR1 and CDR2: GTSNPN, SVGIG (reference sequence). V was pared by 4 bases and J by 3 bases, with 10 bases between. The CDR3 here is CAWNSGVYEQYF. CDR3 coding DNA: TGTGCCTGGAATTCGGGAGTCTACGAGCAGTACTTC. Looking up the rest from reference TRBV30 and TRBJ2-7 gives the full variable domain: SQTIHQWPATLVQPVGSPLSLECTVEGTSNPNLYWYRQAAGRGLQLLFYSVGIGQISSEVPQNLSASRPQDRQFILSSKKLLLSDSGFYLCAWNSGVYEQYFGPGTRLTVT.

The rearrangement joins TRBV2 to TRBJ2-7; 9 bases fit TRBD2. The germline V gene encodes CDR1 SNHLY and CDR2 FYNNEI. The J segment lost 12 bases and the V segment lost 8 bases, leaving 14 bases of the junction unmatched. The CDR3 runs to 13 residues. CDR3 sequence (DNA): TGTGCCAGCGCTCCGGGACTAGCAACCTATCCGTACTTC. It codes for CASAPGLATYPYF.

The chain uses TRBV5-1 and TRBJ2-4, with D tentatively TRBD2 (6 bases). In germline, CDR1 is SGHRS, CDR2 YFSETQ. This CDR3 has 19 residues. V was pared by 2 bases and J by 0 bases, with 21 bases between. The CDR3 here is CASSLAGTGPSLAKNIQYF. CDR3 nucleotide sequence: TGCGCCAGCAGCTTAGCAGGGACTGGCCCTTCCCTAGCCAAAAACATTCAGTACTTC.